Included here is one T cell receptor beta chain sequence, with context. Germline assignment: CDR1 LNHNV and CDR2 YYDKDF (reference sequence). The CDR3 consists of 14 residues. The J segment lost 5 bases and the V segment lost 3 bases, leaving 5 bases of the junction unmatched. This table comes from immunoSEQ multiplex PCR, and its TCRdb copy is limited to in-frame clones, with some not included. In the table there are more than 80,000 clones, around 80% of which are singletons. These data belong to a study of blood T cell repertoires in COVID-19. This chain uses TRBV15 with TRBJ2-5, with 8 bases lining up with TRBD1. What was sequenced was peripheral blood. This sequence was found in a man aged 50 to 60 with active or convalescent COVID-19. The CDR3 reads CATSRDRARETQYF. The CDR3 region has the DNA TGTGCCACCAGCAGGGACAGGGCAAGGGAGACCCAGTACTTC.